This entry concerns a single TCR beta chain. The sample originates from a study of blood T cell repertoires in COVID-19. Study summary: Collection of acute and convalescent COVID-19 samples took place in the United States, Italy and Spain. PBMCs, B-cell-depleted T cells, or T cells were the source of the cDNA or gDNA that made up the material.

The CDR3 sequence is 13 residues long. V lost 3 bases and J 3 bases, leaving 6 bases between the germline ends. Germline lookup yields CDR1 MNHEY and CDR2 SMNVEV (reference sequence). Original methodology: The authors estimated nucleated cell counts from reference gene primer amplification. Libraries were prepared by immunoSEQ multiplex PCR; TCRdb keeps only in-frame clonotypes and omits some of them. V and J calls and clone size are given by that table; D and trimming were obtained from the DNA. The sample lists about 120,000 clones, about 86% seen once, with more than 3% in the top ten. The clonotype originates from a woman aged 45-59 years with acute or convalescent COVID-19. This chain joins TRBV27 and TRBJ1-5; no definite D call. The sample comprised peripheral blood. CDR3 sequence: CASSFSINQPQHF. The CDR3, as DNA: TGTGCCAGCAGTTTCTCTATCAATCAGCCCCAGCATTTT.